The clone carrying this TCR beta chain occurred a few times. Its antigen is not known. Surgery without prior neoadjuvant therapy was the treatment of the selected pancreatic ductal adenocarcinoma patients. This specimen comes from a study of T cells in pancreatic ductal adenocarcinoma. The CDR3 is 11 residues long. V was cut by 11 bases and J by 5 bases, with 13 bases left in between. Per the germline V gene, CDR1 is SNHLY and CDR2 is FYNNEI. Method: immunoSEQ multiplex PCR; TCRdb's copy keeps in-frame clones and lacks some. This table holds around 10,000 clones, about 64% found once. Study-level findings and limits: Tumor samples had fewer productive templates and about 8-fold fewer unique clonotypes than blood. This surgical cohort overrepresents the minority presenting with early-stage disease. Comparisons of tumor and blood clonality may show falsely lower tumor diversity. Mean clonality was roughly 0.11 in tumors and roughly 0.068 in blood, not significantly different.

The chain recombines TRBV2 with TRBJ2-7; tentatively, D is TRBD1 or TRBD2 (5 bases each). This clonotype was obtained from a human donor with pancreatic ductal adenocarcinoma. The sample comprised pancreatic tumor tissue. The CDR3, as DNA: TGTGCCGGGGGAAGCATGGACGAGCAGTACTTC. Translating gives CAGGSMDEQYF.